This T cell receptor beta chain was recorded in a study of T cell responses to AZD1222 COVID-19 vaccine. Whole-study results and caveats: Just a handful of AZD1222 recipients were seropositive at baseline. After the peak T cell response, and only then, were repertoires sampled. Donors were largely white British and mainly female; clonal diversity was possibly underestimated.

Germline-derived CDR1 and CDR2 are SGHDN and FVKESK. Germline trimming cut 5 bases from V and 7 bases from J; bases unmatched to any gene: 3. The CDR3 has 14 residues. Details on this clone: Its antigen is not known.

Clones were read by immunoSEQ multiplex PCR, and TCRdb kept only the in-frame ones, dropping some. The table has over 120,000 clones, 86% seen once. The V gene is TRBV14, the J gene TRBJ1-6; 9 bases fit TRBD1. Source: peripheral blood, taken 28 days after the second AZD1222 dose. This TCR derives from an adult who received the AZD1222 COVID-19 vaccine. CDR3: CASSAGTGNSPLHF. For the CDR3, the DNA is TGTGCCAGCAGCGCCGGGACAGGGAATTCACCCCTCCACTTT.